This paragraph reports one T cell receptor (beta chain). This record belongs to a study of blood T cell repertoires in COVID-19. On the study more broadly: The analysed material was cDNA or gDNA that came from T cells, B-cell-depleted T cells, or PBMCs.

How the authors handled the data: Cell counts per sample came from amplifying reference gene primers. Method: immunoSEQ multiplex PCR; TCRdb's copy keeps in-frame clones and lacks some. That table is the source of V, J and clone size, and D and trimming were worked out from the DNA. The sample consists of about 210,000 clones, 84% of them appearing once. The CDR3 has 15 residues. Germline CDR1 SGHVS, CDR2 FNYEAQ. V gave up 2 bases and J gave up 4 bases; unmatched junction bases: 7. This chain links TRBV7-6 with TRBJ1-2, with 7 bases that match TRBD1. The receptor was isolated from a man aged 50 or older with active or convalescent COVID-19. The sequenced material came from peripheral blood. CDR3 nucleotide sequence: TGTGCCAGCAGCTTAACCGGGACAGCCCTCTATGGCTACACCTTC. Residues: CASSLTGTALYGYTF.